Listed below are T cell receptor beta chains from one sample, sequenced in a study of blood T cell repertoires in COVID-19. Method: immunoSEQ multiplex PCR; TCRdb's copy keeps in-frame clones and lacks some. The table shows more than 100,000 clones, with over 75% occurring only once. The sequenced sample consisted of peripheral blood. These receptors were obtained from a woman aged 55-70 years with acute or convalescent COVID-19. Each CDR3 is given with its conserved first and last residue. The D gene is left open where the match is weak. Rows may omit the clone size; those that give it use once, few, many or a size class.

j_call	d_call	v_call	clone_size	cdr3_aa	cdr3_nt
TRBJ2-5	TRBD1	TRBV7-9	.	CASIPLVRGRQETQYF	TGTGCCAGTATACCACTAGTCAGGGGGCGCCAAGAGACCCAGTACTTC
TRBJ2-1	.	TRBV5-6	.	CASSFGALKQFF	TGTGCCAGCAGCTTTGGGGCCCTAAAGCAGTTCTTC
TRBJ1-1	.	TRBV7-8	once	CAVKGVKNTEAFF	TGTGCCGTAAAAGGGGTGAAAAACACTGAAGCTTTCTTT
TRBJ1-3	.	TRBV5-1	few	CASSSLQGNTIYF	TGCGCCAGCAGCTCGTTACAGGGAAACACCATATATTTT
TRBJ1-2	TRBD1	TRBV30	.	CAWKIKGGAGYTF	TGTGCCTGGAAAATAAAAGGGGGCGCGGGCTACACCTTC
TRBJ2-2	TRBD2	TRBV7-2	.	CASSSTGTMNTGELFF	TGTGCCAGCAGCTCTACCGGGACTATGAACACCGGGGAGCTGTTTTTT
TRBJ2-1	.	TRBV5-1	.	CASSLTGTYNEQFF	TGCGCCAGCAGCTTGACAGGGACCTACAATGAGCAGTTCTTC
TRBJ1-3	.	TRBV5-4	.	CASSLEGGSSGNTIYF	TGTGCCAGCAGCTTGGAGGGAGGGAGCTCTGGAAACACCATATATTTT
TRBJ2-3	TRBD2	TRBV6-6	.	CASSYSGGRADTQYF	TGTGCCAGCAGTTACTCGGGCGGGAGAGCAGATACGCAGTATTTT
TRBJ1-5	.	TRBV12-3/TRBV12-4	.	CASSPRVNQPQHF	TGTGCCAGCAGTCCTCGGGTGAATCAGCCCCAGCATTTT
TRBJ1-2	.	TRBV5-1	.	CASSLGQGINYGYTF	TGCGCCAGCAGCTTGGGGCAGGGGATTAACTATGGCTACACCTTC
TRBJ1-2	TRBD1	TRBV19	.	CASSKPGQGTYGYTF	TGTGCCAGTAGTAAACCGGGACAGGGGACCTACGGCTACACCTTC
TRBJ2-3	.	TRBV7-9	few	CASSRILSGTTDTQYF	TGTGCCAGCAGCCGTATCCTTAGCGGAACCACAGATACGCAGTATTTT
TRBJ2-3	TRBD2	TRBV6-5	.	CASSSSGMGTDTQYF	TGTGCCAGCAGTTCGAGCGGGATGGGCACAGATACGCAGTATTTT
TRBJ2-7	.	TRBV20-1	.	CSASRGDEQYF	TGCAGTGCCAGTCGGGGTGACGAGCAGTACTTC
TRBJ2-5	TRBD2	TRBV5-1	.	CASSPPGLAGVGETQYF	TGCGCCAGCAGCCCCCCGGGACTAGCGGGAGTCGGTGAGACCCAGTACTTC
TRBJ1-6	TRBD1	TRBV10-3	.	CAIRGTGGAGNSPLHF	TGTGCCATCAGGGGGACAGGGGGCGCGGGAAATTCACCCCTCCACTTT
TRBJ2-5	TRBD2	TRBV3-1/TRBV3-2	.	CASSWSGTSGFQETQYF	TGTGCCAGCAGCTGGTCGGGGACTAGCGGGTTCCAAGAGACCCAGTACTTC
TRBJ1-1	.	TRBV29-1	.	CSVGRTTGTNTEAFF	TGCAGCGTTGGGAGAACCACAGGGACGAACACTGAAGCTTTCTTT
TRBJ1-2	.	TRBV28	.	CASSPNTGSYGYTF	TGTGCCAGCAGTCCCAACACGGGTTCCTATGGCTACACCTTC
TRBJ2-5	.	TRBV25-1	.	CAAYSRERQETQYF	TGTGCCGCATATAGTCGGGAGCGCCAAGAGACCCAGTACTTC
TRBJ1-2	TRBD1	TRBV28	few	CAGKGGADRNYGYTF	TGTGCCGGAAAAGGGGGCGCGGACCGAAACTATGGCTACACCTTC